Listed below are T cell receptor beta chains from one sample, sequenced in a study of shared clonotypes between healthy human individuals. TCRdb's copy holds only in-frame clones and misses some; the assay was immunoSEQ multiplex PCR. The table has hundreds of thousands of clones, nearly 97% seen once. The sequencing sample was made of naive CD8+ T cells sorted from blood. The receptors stem from a young woman in good health. The CDR3 runs from the conserved cysteine through the conserved F or W. The order of the fields is V gene, D gene, J gene, clone size, CDR3 protein, CDR3 DNA. The D gene is left open where the match is weak. The size field is filled for only some rows; it gives once, few, many or a size class.

v_gene: TRBV27
d_gene: -
j_gene: TRBJ2-3
abundance: -
CDR3aa: CASSSLPGYGSDTQYF
CDR3nt: TGTGCCAGCAGTTCCCTGCCAGGGTACGGTTCAGATACGCAGTATTTT

v_gene: TRBV27
d_gene: -
j_gene: TRBJ1-6
abundance: -
CDR3aa: CASSLSGQGHPLHF
CDR3nt: TGTGCCAGCAGTTTATCGGGGCAGGGGCATCCCCTCCACTTT

v_gene: TRBV6-5
d_gene: TRBD2
j_gene: TRBJ2-3
abundance: -
CDR3aa: CASSSEAGGADTQYF
CDR3nt: TGTGCCAGCAGTTCGGAGGCGGGAGGGGCAGATACGCAGTATTTT

v_gene: TRBV29-1
d_gene: -
j_gene: TRBJ1-2
abundance: -
CDR3aa: CSVERSTVGKYYGYTF
CDR3nt: TGCAGCGTTGAAAGAAGCACAGTTGGGAAATACTATGGCTACACCTTC

v_gene: TRBV7-9
d_gene: -
j_gene: TRBJ2-1
abundance: -
CDR3aa: CASSGYDLSSYNEQFF
CDR3nt: TGTGCCAGCAGCGGATATGACCTCAGCTCCTACAATGAGCAGTTCTTC

v_gene: TRBV27
d_gene: -
j_gene: TRBJ1-5
abundance: -
CDR3aa: CASSLGGDNQPQHF
CDR3nt: TGTGCCAGCAGTTTAGGGGGCGATAATCAGCCCCAGCATTTT

v_gene: TRBV4-2
d_gene: -
j_gene: TRBJ2-1
abundance: once
CDR3aa: CASSQEHEQFF
CDR3nt: TGTGCCAGCAGCCAAGAACATGAGCAGTTCTTC

v_gene: TRBV25-1
d_gene: -
j_gene: TRBJ1-3
abundance: -
CDR3aa: CASSHWSSGNTIYF
CDR3nt: TGTGCCAGCAGTCACTGGTCCTCTGGAAACACCATATATTTT

v_gene: TRBV7-9
d_gene: -
j_gene: TRBJ2-1
abundance: once
CDR3aa: CALRDISYNEQFF
CDR3nt: TGTGCTCTCCGAGACATATCATACAATGAGCAGTTCTTC

v_gene: TRBV27
d_gene: TRBD1
j_gene: TRBJ2-2
abundance: -
CDR3aa: CASIGGRGIGSTGELFF
CDR3nt: TGTGCCAGCATTGGCGGCAGGGGGATCGGAAGCACCGGGGAGCTGTTTTTT

v_gene: TRBV27
d_gene: TRBD2
j_gene: TRBJ2-7
abundance: -
CDR3aa: CASRLAGGGTREQYF
CDR3nt: TGTGCCAGCAGGCTAGCGGGAGGGGGGACCCGCGAGCAGTACTTC

v_gene: TRBV7-9
d_gene: -
j_gene: TRBJ1-3
abundance: -
CDR3aa: CASSPPGSGGNTIYF
CDR3nt: TGTGCCAGCAGCCCCCCCGGGTCAGGTGGAAACACCATATATTTT

v_gene: TRBV27
d_gene: -
j_gene: TRBJ2-1
abundance: -
CDR3aa: CASKTGYNEQFF
CDR3nt: TGTGCCAGCAAGACTGGTTACAATGAGCAGTTCTTC

v_gene: TRBV6-6
d_gene: -
j_gene: TRBJ2-1
abundance: -
CDR3aa: CASRTVGLNEQFF
CDR3nt: TGTGCCAGCAGGACTGTGGGGCTCAATGAGCAGTTCTTC

v_gene: TRBV7-9
d_gene: TRBD2
j_gene: TRBJ2-3
abundance: once
CDR3aa: CASSSLAVSTDTQYF
CDR3nt: TGTGCCAGCAGCTCGCTAGCGGTCAGCACAGATACGCAGTATTTT

v_gene: TRBV28
d_gene: TRBD2
j_gene: TRBJ2-3
abundance: -
CDR3aa: CASSSSREGTDTQYF
CDR3nt: TGTGCCAGCAGTTCGTCGCGGGAGGGCACAGATACGCAGTATTTT

v_gene: TRBV6-1
d_gene: -
j_gene: TRBJ1-2
abundance: -
CDR3aa: CASSGWPVDYGYTF
CDR3nt: TGTGCCAGCAGTGGATGGCCCGTGGACTATGGCTACACCTTC

v_gene: TRBV29-1
d_gene: -
j_gene: TRBJ2-1
abundance: -
CDR3aa: CSGMGPINEQFF
CDR3nt: TGCAGCGGAATGGGACCGATCAATGAGCAGTTCTTC

v_gene: TRBV6-1
d_gene: -
j_gene: TRBJ1-3
abundance: -
CDR3aa: CASSEVGPGENTIYF
CDR3nt: TGTGCCAGCAGTGAAGTCGGCCCCGGGGAAAACACCATATATTTT

v_gene: TRBV28
d_gene: -
j_gene: TRBJ2-7
abundance: once
CDR3aa: CASRLGEGVPSYEQYF
CDR3nt: TGTGCCAGCAGACTCGGTGAGGGCGTACCCTCCTACGAGCAGTACTTC

v_gene: TRBV4-1
d_gene: -
j_gene: TRBJ1-3
abundance: -
CDR3aa: CASSQEAVSGNTIYF
CDR3nt: TGCGCCAGCAGCCAAGAAGCCGTCTCTGGAAACACCATATATTTT

v_gene: TRBV10-3
d_gene: TRBD2
j_gene: TRBJ2-3
abundance: once
CDR3aa: CAISGSSGRGPDTQYF
CDR3nt: TGTGCCATCAGCGGATCTAGCGGGAGGGGACCAGATACGCAGTATTTT

v_gene: TRBV29-1
d_gene: -
j_gene: TRBJ1-1
abundance: -
CDR3aa: CSVMVGGTEAFF
CDR3nt: TGCAGCGTTATGGTCGGGGGCACTGAAGCTTTCTTT

v_gene: TRBV9
d_gene: -
j_gene: TRBJ1-1
abundance: few
CDR3aa: CASSQGADTEAFF
CDR3nt: TGTGCCAGCAGCCAAGGAGCGGACACTGAAGCTTTCTTT

v_gene: TRBV5-8
d_gene: -
j_gene: TRBJ1-1
abundance: -
CDR3aa: CASSLVFQNTEAFF
CDR3nt: TGTGCCAGCAGCTTGGTGTTCCAGAACACTGAAGCTTTCTTT

v_gene: TRBV7-2
d_gene: TRBD1
j_gene: TRBJ1-1
abundance: -
CDR3aa: CASSRDRGFGSEAFF
CDR3nt: TGTGCCAGCAGCCGGGACAGGGGTTTCGGGTCTGAAGCTTTCTTT

v_gene: TRBV28
d_gene: -
j_gene: TRBJ2-7
abundance: -
CDR3aa: CASSGLGMNYEQYF
CDR3nt: TGTGCCAGCAGTGGACTTGGCATGAACTACGAGCAGTACTTC

v_gene: TRBV14
d_gene: -
j_gene: TRBJ2-5
abundance: -
CDR3aa: CASSQDLYGGETQYF
CDR3nt: TGTGCCAGCAGCCAAGATCTGTACGGGGGTGAGACCCAGTACTTC

v_gene: TRBV5-1
d_gene: -
j_gene: TRBJ1-1
abundance: -
CDR3aa: CASSPHRDGANTEAFF
CDR3nt: TGCGCCAGCAGCCCCCACCGAGATGGGGCAAACACTGAAGCTTTCTTT

v_gene: TRBV27
d_gene: TRBD1
j_gene: TRBJ1-2
abundance: -
CDR3aa: CASSHTGTGGGGYTF
CDR3nt: TGTGCCAGCAGCCACACCGGGACAGGGGGCGGTGGCTACACCTTC

v_gene: TRBV28
d_gene: TRBD1
j_gene: TRBJ1-2
abundance: -
CDR3aa: CASSGDRGAGYTF
CDR3nt: TGTGCCAGCAGTGGGGACAGGGGCGCTGGCTACACCTTC

v_gene: TRBV27
d_gene: -
j_gene: TRBJ1-3
abundance: -
CDR3aa: CASSLAGGSGNTIYF
CDR3nt: TGTGCCAGCAGTTTAGCGGGAGGGTCCGGAAACACCATATATTTT

v_gene: TRBV29-1
d_gene: -
j_gene: TRBJ1-2
abundance: -
CDR3aa: CSVLTAYYGYTF
CDR3nt: TGCAGCGTTCTGACAGCGTACTATGGCTACACCTTC

v_gene: TRBV4-1
d_gene: TRBD2
j_gene: TRBJ2-1
abundance: -
CDR3aa: CASSQDSGRANNEQFF
CDR3nt: TGCGCCAGCAGCCAGGATAGCGGGAGGGCCAACAATGAGCAGTTCTTC

v_gene: TRBV5-8
d_gene: -
j_gene: TRBJ1-2
abundance: -
CDR3aa: CASSSGQSIDGYTF
CDR3nt: TGTGCCAGCAGCTCAGGTCAGAGCATAGATGGCTACACCTTC

v_gene: TRBV11-3
d_gene: -
j_gene: TRBJ2-1
abundance: -
CDR3aa: CASSTRVAPNEQFF
CDR3nt: TGTGCCAGCAGCACCCGCGTAGCCCCCAATGAGCAGTTCTTC

v_gene: TRBV7-2
d_gene: TRBD2
j_gene: TRBJ2-3
abundance: -
CDR3aa: CASRPGLAGTDTQYF
CDR3nt: TGTGCCAGCAGACCGGGACTAGCGGGGACAGATACGCAGTATTTT

v_gene: TRBV9
d_gene: TRBD2
j_gene: TRBJ2-1
abundance: -
CDR3aa: CASAGRETSYNEQFF
CDR3nt: TGTGCCAGCGCGGGGCGGGAGACCTCCTACAATGAGCAGTTCTTC

v_gene: TRBV14
d_gene: TRBD2
j_gene: TRBJ2-1
abundance: -
CDR3aa: CASRLSGFGFNEQFF
CDR3nt: TGTGCCAGCAGACTTAGCGGGTTTGGTTTCAATGAGCAGTTCTTC

v_gene: TRBV11-2
d_gene: -
j_gene: TRBJ1-2
abundance: -
CDR3aa: CASSSPLARNYGYTF
CDR3nt: TGTGCCAGCAGCTCCCCTTTGGCGCGTAACTATGGCTACACCTTC

v_gene: TRBV5-1
d_gene: TRBD2
j_gene: TRBJ2-2
abundance: -
CDR3aa: CASSLARLAGVPGELFF
CDR3nt: TGCGCCAGCAGCTTGGCCCGGCTAGCGGGAGTTCCCGGGGAGCTGTTTTTT

v_gene: TRBV6-1
d_gene: -
j_gene: TRBJ1-5
abundance: -
CDR3aa: CASNSQPQHF
CDR3nt: TGTGCCAGCAACAGTCAGCCCCAGCATTTT